These 12 T cell receptor beta chains share one sample of origin, sequenced in a study of prognosis after radiotherapy for stage I lung cancer. Genomic DNA was subjected to two-round multiplex PCR for amplification of TCR beta CDR3. Gene-specific primers for each TRBV and TRBJ gene drove first-round PCR. TCRdb fed the multiplex PCR reads into MiXCR, producing one record per CDR3 protein. The repertoire holds 25,000 to 35,000 distinct CDR3 sequences, with about 29% as singletons. The material sequenced was PBMCs, taken before or after stereotactic body radiation therapy (not recorded which). These receptor sequences come from a donor aged 50 or older with non-small cell lung cancer.

This clonotype was detected many times. The chain combines TRBV6-1 with TRBJ2-5; D is possibly TRBD1 (5 bases). This CDR3 region has 15 residues. V was clipped by 1 base and J by 0 bases, with 9 bases between them. Per the germline V gene, CDR1 is MNHNS and CDR2 is SASEGT. Written as DNA, the CDR3 is TGTGCCAGCAGTGAAGGTGACAGAAACCAAGAGACCCAGTACTTC. Protein product: CASSEGDRNQETQYF.

Concerning this clonotype: This may be a read error: a much more frequent sequence differs by one nucleotide. V usage is TRBV7-9 and J usage is TRBJ2-5; TRBD2 aligns across 13 bases. The CDR3 consists of 18 residues. Per the germline V gene, CDR1 is SEHNR and CDR2 is FQNEAQ (reference sequence). CDR3 sequence: CDSSSGTSGIPYQETQYF. CDR3 DNA sequence: TGTGACAGCAGCTCCGGGACTAGCGGGATACCGTACCAAGAGACCCAGTACTTC. Variable domain in full (rest from reference TRBV7-9 and TRBJ2-5): DTGVSQNPRHKITKRGQNVTFRCDPISEHNRLYWYRQTLGQGPEFLTYFQNEAQLEKSRLLSDRFSAERPKGSFSTLEIQRTEQGDSAMYLCDSSSGTSGIPYQETQYFGPGTRLLVL.

This clonotype was counted at least ten times. The chain joins TRBV27 to TRBJ2-5, with 8 bases lining up with TRBD2. The CDR3 extends over 16 amino acids. Trimming at V came to 0 bases and at J to 5 bases, leaving 8 bases not matched to a gene. CDR1 is MNHEY, CDR2 SMNVEV, per germline (reference sequence). The CDR3 is CASSLSWRGAGETQYF. Written as DNA, the CDR3 is TGTGCCAGCAGTTTATCGTGGCGGGGGGCGGGTGAGACCCAGTACTTC.

On this clonotype itself: A far larger clone is just one base off, so this is likely a read error. This rearrangement joins TRBV28 to TRBJ2-3; D call uncertain. Germline lookup yields CDR1 MDHEN and CDR2 SYDVKM. This CDR3 comprises 14 residues. The germline V and J ends were trimmed by 4 bases and 10 bases, with 18 bases remaining between them. DNA for the CDR3: TGTGCCAGCAGTTCCCTGACGGGTATTGATGCGCAGTATTTT. The encoded protein is CASSSLTGIDAQYF.

This clonotype was seen more than once but under ten times. The V gene is TRBV20-1, the J gene TRBJ1-5; 8 bases agree with TRBD1. The junction had 7 bases not matched to a gene; V was cut back by 3 bases and J by 6 bases. Germline values: CDR1 DFQATT, CDR2 SNEGSKA (reference sequence). The CDR3 is 14 residues long. This CDR3 reads CSARIGQGGQPQHF. The DNA for the CDR3 is TGCAGTGCTAGGATTGGACAGGGAGGTCAGCCCCAGCATTTT.

This clonotype has at least ten counts. Written as DNA, the CDR3 is TGTGCCAGCAGTGCGACCGGGACAGGGTCCTACGAGCAGTACTTC. Residues: CASSATGTGSYEQYF. The chain employs TRBV6-2 or TRBV6-3 and TRBJ2-7, with 9 bases fitting TRBD1. The CDR3 consists of 15 residues. From germline, CDR1 is MNHEY and CDR2 SVGEGT. V lost 5 bases to trimming and J lost 1 base; unmatched junction nucleotides: 6.

V gene TRBV19 combines with J gene TRBJ1-2; D call uncertain. With 3 bases removed from V and 7 bases from J, the gap between germline ends came to 15 bases. CDR3 length equals 14 residues. CDR1 LNHDA and CDR2 SQIVND come from the germline V gene (reference sequence). CDR3 nucleotides: TGTGCCAGTAGTATCACCGGTGCCGGGAGTGGCTACACCTTC. Protein sequence: CASSITGAGSGYTF.

This clonotype was detected ten times or more. This sequence joins TRBV10-3 and TRBJ2-3; 8 bases agree with TRBD2. Germline V gene sequence: CDR1 ENHRY, CDR2 SYGVKD. Losses at the gene ends were 10 bases for V and 2 bases for J; bases not matched to a gene: 5. This CDR3 has 13 amino acids. CDR3 nucleotide sequence: TGTGCCACCACTAGCGGAGACACAGATACGCAGTATTTT. Amino acids: CATTSGDTDTQYF.

This clonotype was counted ten times or more. The rearrangement uses TRBV5-1 and TRBJ2-6; D is possibly TRBD1 or TRBD2 (5 bases each). Germline lookup yields CDR1 SGHRS and CDR2 YFSETQ. This CDR3 has 15 amino acids. V was clipped by 4 bases and J by 4 bases, with 12 bases between them. The CDR3 DNA reads TGCGCCAGCAGCGGGACGGCGGCCGGGGCCAACGTCCTGACTTTC. This encodes CASSGTAAGANVLTF.

This clonotype is a singleton in its sample. One base separates it from a far larger clone, so it is likely a read error. V and J are TRBV6-9 and TRBJ2-2; TRBD1 might be the D (5 bases). CDR3 length: 15 amino acids. With 4 bases removed from V and 6 bases from J, the gap between germline ends came to 15 bases. Germline values: CDR1 MNHGY, CDR2 SVAAGI. In DNA, the CDR3 is TGTGCCAGCAGTTTATTAGGTGGGGCCCCCGGGGAGCTGTTTTTT. This sequence encodes CASSLLGGAPGELFF.

The rearrangement joins TRBV12-3 or TRBV12-4 to TRBJ1-5; D is ambiguous. The germline V and J ends were trimmed by 6 bases and 7 bases, with 16 bases remaining between them. The CDR3 is 14 amino acids. The CDR3 nucleotides are TGTGCCAGCAGAATGGCAGTGATGAGACAGCCCCAGCATTTT. Encoded protein: CASRMAVMRQPQHF.

V is TRBV6-2 or TRBV6-3 and J is TRBJ2-1, with 7 positions matching TRBD2. This CDR3 has 14 amino acids. CDR1 is MNHEY, CDR2 SVGEGT, per germline. With 6 bases clipped from V and 2 bases from J, the junction kept 4 bases outside the gene matches. Here the CDR3 reads CASSERGTYNEQFF. CDR3 bases: TGTGCCAGCAGCGAGCGGGGCACCTACAATGAGCAGTTCTTC.